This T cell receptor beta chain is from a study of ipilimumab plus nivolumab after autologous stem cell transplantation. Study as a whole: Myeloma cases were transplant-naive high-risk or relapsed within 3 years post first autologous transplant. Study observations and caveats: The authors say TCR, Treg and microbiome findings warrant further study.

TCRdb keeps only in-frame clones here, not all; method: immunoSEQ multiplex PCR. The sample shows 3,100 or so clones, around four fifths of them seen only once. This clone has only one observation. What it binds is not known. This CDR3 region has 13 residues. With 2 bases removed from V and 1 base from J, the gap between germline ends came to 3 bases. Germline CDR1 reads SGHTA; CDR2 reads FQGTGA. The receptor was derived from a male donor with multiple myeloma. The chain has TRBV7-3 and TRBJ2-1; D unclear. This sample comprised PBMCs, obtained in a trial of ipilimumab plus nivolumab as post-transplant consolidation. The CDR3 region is CASSLGSYNEQFF. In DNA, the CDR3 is TGTGCCAGCAGCTTAGGTTCCTACAATGAGCAGTTCTTC.